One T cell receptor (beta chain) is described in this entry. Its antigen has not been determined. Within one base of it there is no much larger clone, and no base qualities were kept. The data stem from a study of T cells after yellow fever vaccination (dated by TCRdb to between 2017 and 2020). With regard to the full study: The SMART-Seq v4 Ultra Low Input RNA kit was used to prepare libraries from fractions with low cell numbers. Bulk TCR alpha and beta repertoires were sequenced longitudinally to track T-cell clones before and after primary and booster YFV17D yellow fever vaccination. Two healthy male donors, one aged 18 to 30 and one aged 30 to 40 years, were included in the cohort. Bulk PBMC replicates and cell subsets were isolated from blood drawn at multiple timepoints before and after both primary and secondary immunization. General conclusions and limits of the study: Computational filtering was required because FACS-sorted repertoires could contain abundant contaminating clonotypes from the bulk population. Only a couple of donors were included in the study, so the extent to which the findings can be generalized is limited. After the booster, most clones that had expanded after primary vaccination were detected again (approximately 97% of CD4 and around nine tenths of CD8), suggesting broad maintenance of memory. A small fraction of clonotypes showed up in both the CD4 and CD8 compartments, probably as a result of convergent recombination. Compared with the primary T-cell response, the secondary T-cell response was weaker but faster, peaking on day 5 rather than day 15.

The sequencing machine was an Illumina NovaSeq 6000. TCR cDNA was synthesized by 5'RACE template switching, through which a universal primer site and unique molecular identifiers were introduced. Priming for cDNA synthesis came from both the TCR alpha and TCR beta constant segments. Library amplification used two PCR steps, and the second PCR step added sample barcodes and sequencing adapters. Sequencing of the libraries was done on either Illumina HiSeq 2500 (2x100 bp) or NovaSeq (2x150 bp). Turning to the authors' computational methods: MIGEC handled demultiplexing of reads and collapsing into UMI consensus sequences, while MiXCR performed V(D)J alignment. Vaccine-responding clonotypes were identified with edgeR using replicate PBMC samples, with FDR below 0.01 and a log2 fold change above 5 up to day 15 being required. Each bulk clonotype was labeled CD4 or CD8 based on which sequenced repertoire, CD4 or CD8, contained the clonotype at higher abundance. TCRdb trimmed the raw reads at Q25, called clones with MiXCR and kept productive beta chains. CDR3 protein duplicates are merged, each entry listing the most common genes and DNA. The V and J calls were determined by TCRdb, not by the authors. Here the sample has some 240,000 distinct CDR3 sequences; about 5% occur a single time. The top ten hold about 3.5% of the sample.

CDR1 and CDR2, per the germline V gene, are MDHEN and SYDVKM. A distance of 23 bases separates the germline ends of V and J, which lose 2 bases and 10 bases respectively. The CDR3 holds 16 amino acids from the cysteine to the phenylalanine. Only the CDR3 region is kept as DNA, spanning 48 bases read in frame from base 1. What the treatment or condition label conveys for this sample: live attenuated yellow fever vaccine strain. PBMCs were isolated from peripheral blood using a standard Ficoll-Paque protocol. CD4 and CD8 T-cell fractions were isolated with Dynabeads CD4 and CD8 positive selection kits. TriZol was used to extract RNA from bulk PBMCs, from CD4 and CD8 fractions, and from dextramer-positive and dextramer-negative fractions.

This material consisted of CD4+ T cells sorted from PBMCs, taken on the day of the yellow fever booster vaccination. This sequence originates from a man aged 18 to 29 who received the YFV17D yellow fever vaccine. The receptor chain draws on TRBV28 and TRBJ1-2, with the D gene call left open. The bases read TGTGCCAGCAGTTTAATTGCCCCGTGGACGGACGGTGCCTACACCTTC. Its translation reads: CASSLIAPWTDGAYTF.